This T cell receptor (beta chain) was captured in a study of shared clonotypes between healthy human individuals. Every subset had its genomic DNA shared out evenly among several immunoSEQ plates. Some clones are missing from TCRdb's copy, which holds only in-frame ones; the method was immunoSEQ multiplex PCR. The table shows roughly 500,000 clones, with 90% to 97% occurring only once. CDR1 is MNHEY, CDR2 SVGAGI, per germline. The CDR3 length is 14 residues. V lost 6 bases, J lost 0 bases, and 5 bases stayed unmatched. Comment on this clone: The antigen remains unidentified.

Notes on the study in general: Shared clonotypes across all four donors exceeded non-shared ones in generation probability.

This sequence joins TRBV6-5 and TRBJ2-7; 7 nucleotides match TRBD1. The clonotype comes from a woman in her twenties or thirties in good health. Input material: naive CD4+ T cells sorted from blood. Subset indicated: CD45RA+ positively selected. CDR3 protein: CASSGTATSYEQYF. CDR3 DNA sequence: TGTGCCAGCAGCGGGACAGCCACCTCCTACGAGCAGTACTTC.